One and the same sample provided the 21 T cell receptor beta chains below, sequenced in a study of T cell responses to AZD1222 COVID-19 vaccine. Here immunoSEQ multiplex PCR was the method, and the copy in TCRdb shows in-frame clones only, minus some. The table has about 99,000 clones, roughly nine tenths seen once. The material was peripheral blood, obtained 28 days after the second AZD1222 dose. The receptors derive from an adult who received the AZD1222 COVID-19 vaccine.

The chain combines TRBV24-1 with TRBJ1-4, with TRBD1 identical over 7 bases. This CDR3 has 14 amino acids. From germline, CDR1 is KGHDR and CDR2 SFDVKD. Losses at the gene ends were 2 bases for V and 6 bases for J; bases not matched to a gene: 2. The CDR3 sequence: CATSDSRGDEKLFF. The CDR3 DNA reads TGTGCCACCAGTGATTCCAGGGGGGATGAAAAACTGTTTTTT.

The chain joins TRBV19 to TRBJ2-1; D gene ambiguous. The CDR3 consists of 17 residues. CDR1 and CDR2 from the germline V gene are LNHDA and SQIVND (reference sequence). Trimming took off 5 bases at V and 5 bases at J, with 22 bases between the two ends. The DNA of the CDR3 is TGTGCCAGTAGTTCCCGCTCCGGGTCCCAAGGACACAATGAGCAGTTCTTC. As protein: CASSSRSGSQGHNEQFF.

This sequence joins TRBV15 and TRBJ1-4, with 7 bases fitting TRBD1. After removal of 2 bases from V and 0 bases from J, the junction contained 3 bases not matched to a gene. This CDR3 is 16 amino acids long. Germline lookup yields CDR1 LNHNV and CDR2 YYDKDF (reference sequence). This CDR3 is CATSRRDSPTNEKLFF. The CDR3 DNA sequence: TGTGCCACCAGCAGACGGGACAGTCCAACTAATGAAAAACTGTTTTTT.

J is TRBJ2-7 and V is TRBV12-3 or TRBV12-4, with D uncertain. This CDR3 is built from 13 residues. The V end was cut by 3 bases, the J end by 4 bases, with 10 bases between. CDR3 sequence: CASSFLAQYEQYF. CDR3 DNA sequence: TGTGCCAGCAGTTTTCTCGCGCAGTACGAGCAGTACTTC.

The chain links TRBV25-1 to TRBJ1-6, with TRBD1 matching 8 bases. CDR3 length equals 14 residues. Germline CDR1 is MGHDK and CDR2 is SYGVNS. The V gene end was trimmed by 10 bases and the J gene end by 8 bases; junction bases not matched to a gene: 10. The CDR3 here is CATAPSDRDSPLHF. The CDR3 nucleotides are TGTGCCACCGCTCCCTCGGACAGGGATTCACCCCTCCACTTT.

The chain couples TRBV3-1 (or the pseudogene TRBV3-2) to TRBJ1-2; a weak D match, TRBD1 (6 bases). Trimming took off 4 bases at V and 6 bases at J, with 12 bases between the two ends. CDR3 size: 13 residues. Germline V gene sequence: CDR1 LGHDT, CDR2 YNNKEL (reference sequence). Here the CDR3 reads CASSLRTADGYTF. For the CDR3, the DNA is TGTGCCAGCAGCCTGAGGACAGCGGATGGCTACACCTTC.

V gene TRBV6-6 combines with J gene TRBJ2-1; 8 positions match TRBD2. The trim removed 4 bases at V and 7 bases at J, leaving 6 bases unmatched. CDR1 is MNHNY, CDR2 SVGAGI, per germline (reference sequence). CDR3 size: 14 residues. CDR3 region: CASSSGREWNEQFF. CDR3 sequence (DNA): TGTGCCAGCAGTTCCGGGAGGGAGTGGAATGAGCAGTTCTTC.

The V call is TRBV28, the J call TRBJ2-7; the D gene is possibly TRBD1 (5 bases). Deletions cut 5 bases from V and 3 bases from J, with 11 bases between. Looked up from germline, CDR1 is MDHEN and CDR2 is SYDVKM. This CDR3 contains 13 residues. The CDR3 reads CASSPSGNYEQYF. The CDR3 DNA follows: TGTGCCAGCAGTCCCTCAGGGAACTACGAGCAGTACTTC.

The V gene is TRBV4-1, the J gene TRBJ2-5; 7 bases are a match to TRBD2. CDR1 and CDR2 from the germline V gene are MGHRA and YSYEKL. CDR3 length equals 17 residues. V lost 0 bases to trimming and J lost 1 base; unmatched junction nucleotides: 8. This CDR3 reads CASSQDPAGLLQETQYF. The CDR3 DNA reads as TGCGCCAGCAGCCAAGATCCAGCGGGACTTCTCCAAGAGACCCAGTACTTC.

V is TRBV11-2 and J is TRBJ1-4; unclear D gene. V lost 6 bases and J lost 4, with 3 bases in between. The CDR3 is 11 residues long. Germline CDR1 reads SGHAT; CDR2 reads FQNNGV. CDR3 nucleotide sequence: TGTGCCAGCAGGAGTAATGAAAAACTGTTTTTT. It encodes CASRSNEKLFF.

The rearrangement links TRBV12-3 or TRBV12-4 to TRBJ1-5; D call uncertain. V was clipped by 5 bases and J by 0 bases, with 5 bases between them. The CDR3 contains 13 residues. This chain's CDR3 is CASSIHSNQPQHF. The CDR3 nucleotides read TGTGCCAGCAGTATCCATAGCAATCAGCCCCAGCATTTT.

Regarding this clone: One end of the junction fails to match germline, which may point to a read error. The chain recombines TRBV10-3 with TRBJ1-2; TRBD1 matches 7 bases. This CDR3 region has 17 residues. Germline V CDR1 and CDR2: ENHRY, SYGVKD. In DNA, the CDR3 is TGTGTCATCAGTCGCACTCGAGACAGGGACCCTTTGGATGGCTACACCTTC. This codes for CVISRTRDRDPLDGYTF.

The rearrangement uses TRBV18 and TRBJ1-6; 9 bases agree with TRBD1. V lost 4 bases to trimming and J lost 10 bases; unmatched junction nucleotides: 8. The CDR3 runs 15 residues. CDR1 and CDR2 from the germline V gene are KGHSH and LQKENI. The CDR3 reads CASSQGDRDGSPLHF. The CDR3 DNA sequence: TGTGCCAGCTCACAGGGGGACAGGGACGGCTCACCCCTCCACTTT.

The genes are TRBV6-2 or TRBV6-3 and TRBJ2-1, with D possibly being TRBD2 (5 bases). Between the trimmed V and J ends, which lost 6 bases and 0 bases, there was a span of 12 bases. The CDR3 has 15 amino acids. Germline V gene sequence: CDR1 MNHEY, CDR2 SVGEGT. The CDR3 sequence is CASSHGGGSYNEQFF. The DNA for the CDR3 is TGTGCCAGCAGCCACGGAGGCGGCTCCTACAATGAGCAGTTCTTC.

The CDR3 loop reads CASSRTGGGQPQHF. CDR3 in DNA: TGTGCCAGCAGCCGGACAGGGGGCGGGCAGCCCCAGCATTTT. This chain uses TRBV27 with TRBJ1-5, with 11 bases that match TRBD1. Germline CDR1 MNHEY, CDR2 SMNVEV (reference sequence). CDR3 length: 14 amino acids. Losses at the gene ends were 6 bases for V and 7 bases for J; bases not matched to a gene: 5.

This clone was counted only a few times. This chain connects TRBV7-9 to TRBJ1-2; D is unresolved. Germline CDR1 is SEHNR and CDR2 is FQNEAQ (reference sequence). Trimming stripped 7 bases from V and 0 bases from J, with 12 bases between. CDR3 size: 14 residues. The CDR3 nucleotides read TGTGCCAGCACCGGGCAGGAGTCTAACTATGGCTACACCTTC. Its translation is CASTGQESNYGYTF. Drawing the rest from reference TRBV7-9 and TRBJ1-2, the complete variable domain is DTGVSQNPRHKITKRGQNVTFRCDPISEHNRLYWYRQTLGQGPEFLTYFQNEAQLEKSRLLSDRFSAERPKGSFSTLEIQRTEQGDSAMYLCASTGQESNYGYTFGSGTRLTVV.

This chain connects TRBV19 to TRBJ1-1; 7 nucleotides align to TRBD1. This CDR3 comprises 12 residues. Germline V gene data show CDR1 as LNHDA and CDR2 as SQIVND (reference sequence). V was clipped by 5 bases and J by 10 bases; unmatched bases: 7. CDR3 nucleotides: TGTGCCAGTAGTTCCCTGACAGGGCGAGCTTTCTTT. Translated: CASSSLTGRAFF.

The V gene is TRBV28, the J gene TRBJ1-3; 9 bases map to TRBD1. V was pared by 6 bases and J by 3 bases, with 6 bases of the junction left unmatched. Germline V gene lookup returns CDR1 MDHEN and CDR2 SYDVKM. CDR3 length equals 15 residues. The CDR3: CASRPTGGFGNTIYF. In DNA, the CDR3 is TGTGCCAGCAGGCCTACAGGGGGCTTTGGAAACACCATATATTTT.

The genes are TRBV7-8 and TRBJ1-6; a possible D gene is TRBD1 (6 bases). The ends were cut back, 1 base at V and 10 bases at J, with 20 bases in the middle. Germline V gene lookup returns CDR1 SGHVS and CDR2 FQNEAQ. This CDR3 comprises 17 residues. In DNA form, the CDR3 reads TGTGCCAGCAGCTTAGGGACAGTGGTAACCCGGGCATCACCCCTCCACTTT. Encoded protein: CASSLGTVVTRASPLHF. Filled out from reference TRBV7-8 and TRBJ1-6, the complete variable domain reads GAGVSQSPRYKVAKRGQDVALRCDPISGHVSLFWYQQALGQGPEFLTYFQNEAQLDKSGLPSDRFFAERPEGSVSTLKIQRTQQEDSAVYLCASSLGTVVTRASPLHFGNGTRLTVT.

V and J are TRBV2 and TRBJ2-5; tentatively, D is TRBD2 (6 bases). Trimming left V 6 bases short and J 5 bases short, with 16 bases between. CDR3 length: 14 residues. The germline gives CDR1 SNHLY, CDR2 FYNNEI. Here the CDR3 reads CASSGSSRGETQYF. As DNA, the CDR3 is TGTGCCAGCAGCGGATCTAGCCGGGGGGAGACCCAGTACTTC.

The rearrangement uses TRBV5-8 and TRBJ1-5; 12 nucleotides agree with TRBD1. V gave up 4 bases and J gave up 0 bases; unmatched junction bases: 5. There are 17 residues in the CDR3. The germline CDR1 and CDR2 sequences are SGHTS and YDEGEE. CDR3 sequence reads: CASSTGTGGFSNQPQHF. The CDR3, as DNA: TGTGCCAGCAGCACCGGGACAGGGGGCTTTAGCAATCAGCCCCAGCATTTT.